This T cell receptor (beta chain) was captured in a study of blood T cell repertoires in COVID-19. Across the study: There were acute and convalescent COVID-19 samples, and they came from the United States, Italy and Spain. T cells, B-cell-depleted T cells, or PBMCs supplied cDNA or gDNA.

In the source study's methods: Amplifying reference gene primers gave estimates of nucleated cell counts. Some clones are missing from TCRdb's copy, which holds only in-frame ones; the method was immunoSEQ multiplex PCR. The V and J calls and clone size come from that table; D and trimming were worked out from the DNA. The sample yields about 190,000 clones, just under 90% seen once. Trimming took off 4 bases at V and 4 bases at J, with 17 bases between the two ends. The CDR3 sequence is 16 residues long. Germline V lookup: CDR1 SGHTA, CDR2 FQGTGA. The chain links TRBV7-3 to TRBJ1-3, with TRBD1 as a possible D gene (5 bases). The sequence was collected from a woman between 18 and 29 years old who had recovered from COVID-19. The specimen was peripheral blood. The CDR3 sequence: CASSSRGGIGGNTIYF. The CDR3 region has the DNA TGTGCCAGCAGCTCGAGGGGCGGGATTGGGGGAAACACCATATATTTT.